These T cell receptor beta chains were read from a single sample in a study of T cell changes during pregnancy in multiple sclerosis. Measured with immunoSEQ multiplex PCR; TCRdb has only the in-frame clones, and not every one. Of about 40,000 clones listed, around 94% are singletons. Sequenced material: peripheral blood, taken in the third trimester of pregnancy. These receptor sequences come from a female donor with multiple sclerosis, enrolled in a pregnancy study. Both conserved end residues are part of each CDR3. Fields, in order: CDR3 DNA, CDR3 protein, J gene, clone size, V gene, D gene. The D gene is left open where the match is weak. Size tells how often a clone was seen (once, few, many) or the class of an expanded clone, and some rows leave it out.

TGCGCCAGCAGGGGAAGGGGCCCTAACCAAGAGACCCAGTACTTC | CASRGRGPNQETQYF | TRBJ2-5 | . | TRBV5-1 | .
TGTGCCAGCAGCTTAGTCGGGAGAAACAATGAGCAGTTCTTC | CASSLVGRNNEQFF | TRBJ2-1 | . | TRBV11-1 | .
TGTGCCATCAGAGATCCCGGACTAGCCGGGGGGGCGGGGGAGCTGTTTTTT | CAIRDPGLAGGAGELFF | TRBJ2-2 | . | TRBV10-3 | TRBD2
TGTGCCAGTCGTACCCCGGATGGCTACACCTTC | CASRTPDGYTF | TRBJ1-2 | . | TRBV19 | .
TGTGCCAGCAGTGAACGCCAGACCTACAATGAGCAGTTCTTC | CASSERQTYNEQFF | TRBJ2-1 | . | TRBV6-1 | .
TGTGCCAGCAGCTTGTCGGTCACTGAAGCTTTCTTT | CASSLSVTEAFF | TRBJ1-1 | . | TRBV11-2 | .
TGTGCCAGCAGGGACGGGACAGGGCTCAGAACCGGGGAGCTGTTTTTT | CASRDGTGLRTGELFF | TRBJ2-2 | . | TRBV28 | TRBD1
TGTGCCAGCCATAATATGGGACAGGGCAATCAGCCCCAGCATTTT | CASHNMGQGNQPQHF | TRBJ1-5 | . | TRBV28 | TRBD1
TGCGCCAGCAGCTTACCCGGGACTAGCGGGGGTAGCTCCTACGAGCAGTACTTC | CASSLPGTSGGSSYEQYF | TRBJ2-7 | . | TRBV5-1 | TRBD2
TGCGCCAGCAGCTTCCTCGGGCAGGGGAATGAAGCTTTCTTT | CASSFLGQGNEAFF | TRBJ1-1 | once | TRBV5-1 | .
TGTGCCAGCAGCTTGGGCGGAACTAGCGGGGTTTCTGGAAACATTCAGTACTTC | CASSLGGTSGVSGNIQYF | TRBJ2-4 | . | TRBV5-6 | TRBD2
TGTGCTAGCAGCCCACCGGGACAGGGGGCAAACACCGGGGAGCTGTTTTTT | CASSPPGQGANTGELFF | TRBJ2-2 | . | TRBV7-7 | TRBD1
TGCGCCAGCAGCCCTAAACCAGGGGGATACGAGCAGTACTTC | CASSPKPGGYEQYF | TRBJ2-7 | . | TRBV4-3 | TRBD1
TGCGCCAGCAGCTTGGTGCGGGACGGACTAGAAAAACTGTTTTTT | CASSLVRDGLEKLFF | TRBJ1-4 | . | TRBV5-1 | .
TGTGCCAGCAGCTTACCGGGACTAGCGGCTGTGGATACGCAGTATTTT | CASSLPGLAAVDTQYF | TRBJ2-3 | . | TRBV5-6 | TRBD2
TGTGCCAGCAGCTTAGCTCCTTCCTCCTACGAGCAGTACTTC | CASSLAPSSYEQYF | TRBJ2-7 | once | TRBV7-8 | .
TGTGCCAGCAGCTTAGGGCAGGGGTCTGACGAGCAGTACTTC | CASSLGQGSDEQYF | TRBJ2-7 | . | TRBV11-1 | .
TGTGCCAGCAGCCCCAAGACAGTAATTGGAAACACCATATATTTT | CASSPKTVIGNTIYF | TRBJ1-3 | . | TRBV7-2 | .
TGTGCCTGGTCGGGTCGGATGAACACTGAAGCTTTCTTT | CAWSGRMNTEAFF | TRBJ1-1 | . | TRBV30 | .